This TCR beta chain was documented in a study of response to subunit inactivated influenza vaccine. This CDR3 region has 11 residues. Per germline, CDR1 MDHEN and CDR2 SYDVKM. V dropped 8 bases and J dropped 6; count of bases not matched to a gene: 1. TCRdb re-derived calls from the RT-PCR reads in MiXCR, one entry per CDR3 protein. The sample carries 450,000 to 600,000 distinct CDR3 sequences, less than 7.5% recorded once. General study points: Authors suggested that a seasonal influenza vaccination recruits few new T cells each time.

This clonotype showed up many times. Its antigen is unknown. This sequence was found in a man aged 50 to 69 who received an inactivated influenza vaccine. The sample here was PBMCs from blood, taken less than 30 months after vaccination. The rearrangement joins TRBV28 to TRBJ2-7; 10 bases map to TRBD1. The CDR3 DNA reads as TGTGCCAGCGGGACAGGGGTCGAGCAGTACTTC. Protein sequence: CASGTGVEQYF.